Sequencing of this T cell receptor beta chain was carried out in a study of beta chain features in type 1 diabetes. Reverse transcribing all isolated RNA meant expressed TCRB transcripts were sequenced. The average read count of naive, central memory and regulatory T cell samples was around 3.6 million. Profiling relied on immunoSEQ multiplex PCR, and the TCRdb table lists in-frame clones only, not all of them. The sample lists a few hundred thousand clones, 10% to 15% occurring once. Findings and caveats of the study: A closer apparent resemblance between naive, central memory and Treg TCRB repertoires was seen in patients than in healthy donors. Shorter TCRB CDR3s, moderately but significantly so, were found in Type 1 diabetes patients in all four CD4+ subsets. cDNA-based reads could over-represent cells with high TCR expression.

This clone was observed a handful of times. Antigen unknown. Via the markers CD45RO/CCR7/CD25/CD127/CD95/CD27, stem cell-like memory, regulatory, central memory and naive CD4+ cells were sorted. Trimming removed 3 bases at V and 9 bases at J, with 12 bases between. In germline, CDR1 is SGHTS, CDR2 YDEGEE. CDR3 length equals 12 residues. This clonotype was obtained from a young woman with type 1 diabetes. V gene TRBV5-8 combines with J gene TRBJ2-5; a possible D gene is TRBD1 (6 bases). Source material: naive CD4+ T cells from blood. The CDR3 sequence: CASSSSPGAQYF. The CDR3 nucleotides read TGTGCCAGCAGCTCCTCACCAGGGGCCCAGTACTTC.